The 7 T cell receptor beta chains in this list originate from one sample, sequenced in a study of blood T cells in healthy people across ages. PCR was performed a second time for about 7 to 11 cycles using a sample-barcoded 5' primer and a J-beta primer mix. TCRdb re-derived calls from the 5' RACE reads in MiXCR, one entry per CDR3 protein. The sample includes more than 900,000 distinct CDR3 sequences, under 30% of them seen just once. These records were also assigned to another study, of T cells of mothers and their children.

The sequenced material came from blood. The source of these receptors is a girl under 10 years old in good health.

This clonotype has a count of ten or more. The chain employs TRBV9 and TRBJ1-3; possible D gene TRBD1, 5 bases. The germline CDR1 and CDR2 sequences are SGDLS and YYNGEE. With 0 bases removed from V and 7 bases from J, the gap between germline ends came to 14 bases. The CDR3 has 15 amino acids. CDR3 in amino acids: CASSVELQASNTIYF. The CDR3 region has the DNA TGTGCCAGCAGCGTAGAACTACAGGCGTCTAACACCATATATTTT.

In its sample, this clonotype was seen a few times. This chain links TRBV13 with TRBJ1-4; 7 positions match TRBD1. After removal of 5 bases from V and 8 bases from J, the junction contained 5 bases not matched to a gene. The CDR3 spans 13 residues. From germline, CDR1 is PRHDT and CDR2 FYEKMQ (reference sequence). CDR3 coding DNA: TGTGCCAGCAGCCCGGCGGGACAGGAAAAACTGTTTTTT. Encoded protein: CASSPAGQEKLFF.

V is TRBV3-1 and J is TRBJ2-7; 11 bases fit TRBD1. The CDR3 has 14 residues. In germline, CDR1 is LGHDT, CDR2 YNNKEL (reference sequence). V lost 1 base to trimming and J lost 6 bases; unmatched junction nucleotides: 2. CDR3 sequence (DNA): TGTGCCAGCAGCCAAGCCGGGACAGGGGGCGAGCAGTACTTC. The encoded protein is CASSQAGTGGEQYF.

This sequence joins TRBV3-1 and TRBJ2-1, with D uncertain. Germline V gene sequence: CDR1 LGHDT, CDR2 YNNKEL (reference sequence). The CDR3 extends over 15 amino acids. The V gene lost 0 bases and the J gene lost 7 bases, with 13 bases spanning the gap. CDR3 protein: CASSQDRRQMNEQFF. CDR3 nucleotide sequence: TGTGCCAGCAGCCAAGATCGACGGCAGATGAATGAGCAGTTCTTC.

This clonotype was detected only a few times. The chain links TRBV29-1 to TRBJ1-2; 9 bases map to TRBD1. After removal of 1 base from V and 5 bases from J, the junction contained 5 bases not matched to a gene. CDR1 and CDR2 from the germline V gene are SQVTM and ANQGSEA. The CDR3 runs 14 residues. CDR3 in amino acids: CSVEGGTGRYGYTF. CDR3 bases: TGCAGCGTTGAAGGGGGGACAGGGCGTTATGGCTACACCTTC.

V and J are TRBV29-1 and TRBJ2-5, with D perhaps matching TRBD1 or TRBD2 (5 bases each). Germline V gene data show CDR1 as SQVTM and CDR2 as ANQGSEA. V lost 1 base, J lost 11 bases, and 23 bases lay in between. This CDR3 is 15 amino acids long. The CDR3 is CSVEVGLPTVGEQYF. In DNA form, the CDR3 reads TGCAGCGTTGAAGTAGGGCTTCCCACGGTGGGGGAGCAGTACTTC.

The CDR3 region has the DNA TGCAGTGCTACGGGGGGACAGGGCGAGTTCTTC. It yields the protein CSATGGQGEFF. This chain uses TRBV20-1 with TRBJ2-1, with TRBD1 matching 9 bases. There are 11 residues in the CDR3. Trimming removed 4 bases from V and 14 bases from J; junction bases left unmatched: 6. From germline, CDR1 is DFQATT and CDR2 SNEGSKA (reference sequence).